This T cell receptor beta chain was identified in a study of molecular identifiers for immune sequencing clone quantification. This clonotype was observed a handful of times. TCRdb reprocessed the PCR reads via MiXCR and lists one record per CDR3 protein. The sample holds tens of thousands of distinct CDR3 sequences, roughly 24% seen once. The receptor's source is a human donor in good health. Some libraries in this study had Jurkat cell RNA spiked in. The source material was naive CD8+ T cells from blood, with Jurkat cell RNA spiked in. Subset: FACS-sorted CD8+CD4-CCR7+CD45RA+ naive T cells.

The CDR3 loop reads CSAGQGNTEAFF. As DNA, the CDR3 is TGCAGTGCGGGACAGGGGAACACTGAAGCTTTCTTT. This chain joins TRBV20-1 and TRBJ1-1; 9 nucleotides agree with TRBD1. The CDR3 loop spans 12 amino acids. From germline, CDR1 is DFQATT and CDR2 SNEGSKA (reference sequence). V shed 6 bases and J 1 base; nucleotides not matched to a gene: 0.